One and the same sample provided the 23 T cell receptor gamma chains below, sequenced in a study of γδ T cells in repeated Plasmodium falciparum infection. Bulk repertoires came from Vgamma9/Vdelta2+ or Vdelta2-negative gammadelta T cells flow-sorted from PBMC. TCRdb reapplied CATT to the multiplex PCR reads. The sample contains about 30,000 gamma-chain clones, almost 1.5% of which appear only once. Source material: gamma-delta T cells from blood. The source is a pool of human donors (malaria-infected and uninfected, not separated).

With regard to this clone: A far larger clone is one nucleotide away, so this likely arose from a read error. The sample carries other DNA sequences with the same CDR3. The chain employs TRGV3 and TRGJ1 or TRGJ2. TCRdb supplies no J gene; here it was assigned by aligning the nucleotide sequence to germline. The CDR3 is made up of 11 amino acids. Germline V CDR1 and CDR2: VTNTFY, YDVSTARD (reference sequence). CDR3 amino acids: CATSHPYKKLF. The CDR3 DNA follows: TGCGCCACCTCGCATCCTTATAAGAAACTCTTT.

The sample holds a few counts of this clone. Given a far larger clone just one base away, this is likely a sequencing read error. Other DNA sequences of this sample code for an identical CDR3. The chain recombines TRGV9 with TRGJ1 or TRGJ2. No J gene is reported in TCRdb; it was inferred here by comparing the DNA with germline. Losses at the gene ends were 2 bases for V and 3 bases for J; bases not matched to a gene: 7. Germline V CDR1 and CDR2: GITISATS, ISYDGTV (reference sequence). The CDR3 is 14 amino acids. DNA for the CDR3: TGTGCCTTGTGGGAGGCTGTAAGTTATTATAAGAAACTCTTT. It translates to CALWEAVSYYKKLF.

The table lists this clone with many counts. The rearrangement joins TRGV2 to TRGJ1 or TRGJ2. Because TCRdb records no J gene, it was assigned here through a match of the DNA to germline. Trimming at V came to 0 bases and at J to 9 bases, leaving 11 bases not matched to a gene. Germline V gene sequence: CDR1 EGSNGY, CDR2 YDSYNSKV. The CDR3 has 14 amino acids. As DNA, the CDR3 is TGTGCCACCTGGGACGGGCGGGAGCCCTTTAAGAAACTCTTT. Its translation: CATWDGREPFKKLF.

In its sample, this clone was seen many times. The protein held in TCRdb is that of a much larger clone and does not match this DNA's translation at residue 8, likely because of a read error; the protein shown is translated from the DNA. The chain couples TRGV9 to TRGJ1 or TRGJ2. No J gene was available from TCRdb, and it was assigned here by a germline match of the DNA. Germline V gene lookup returns CDR1 GITISATS and CDR2 ISYDGTV (reference sequence). V gave up 4 bases and J gave up 6 bases; unmatched junction bases: 9. CDR3 size: 13 residues. CDR3 protein: CALWDSACYKKLF. The CDR3 DNA reads as TGTGCCTTGTGGGACTCGGCTTGTTATAAGAAACTCTTT.

This clone has ten or more counts. A far larger clone is just one base off, so this is likely a read error. Other DNA variants within this sample encode the same CDR3. This chain joins TRGV9 and TRGJ1 or TRGJ2. Because TCRdb records no J gene, it was assigned here through a match of the DNA to germline. CDR1 GITISATS and CDR2 ISYDGTV come from the germline V gene (reference sequence). The CDR3 totals 13 residues. CDR3 protein: CALWEAAHYKKLF. The CDR3 DNA reads as TGTGCCCTGTGGGAGGCGGCACATTATAAGAAACTCTTT.

This clone was found many times. A much larger clone differs from this one at a single base, so this may be a read error. This chain links TRGV9 with TRGJ1 or TRGJ2. Germline V gene lookup returns CDR1 GITISATS and CDR2 ISYDGTV (reference sequence). V lost 6 bases and J lost 8; bases outside the gene matches: 7. The CDR3 spans 11 residues. DNA of the CDR3: TGTGCCTTGTGGAGCCATCATAAGAAACTCTTT. Translated: CALWSHHKKLF.

This clone has ten or more counts. A far larger clone is one nucleotide away, so this likely arose from a read error. The sample holds other DNA sequences that translate to the same CDR3. The rearrangement links TRGV8 to TRGJ1 or TRGJ2. In the absence of a J gene in TCRdb, the DNA was matched to germline to assign it here. CDR1 VENAVY and CDR2 YDSYNSRV come from the germline V gene. The CDR3 has 11 amino acids. V dropped 5 bases and J dropped 10; count of bases not matched to a gene: 8. The CDR3 region is CATWGRTKKLF. CDR3 in DNA: TGTGCCACCTGGGGCCGAACAAAGAAACTCTTT.

This clone was found a few times. TCRdb shows a much larger clone's protein in place of this DNA's translation, and the two differ at residue 8, likely through a read error; the protein shown is translated from the DNA. The rearrangement links TRGV2 to TRGJ1 or TRGJ2. TCRdb does not report a J gene; here it was assigned by matching the DNA to germline references. This CDR3 is 13 amino acids long. The germline CDR1 and CDR2 sequences are EGSNGY and YDSYNSKV. Trimming at V came to 3 bases and at J to 5 bases, leaving 7 bases not matched to a gene. CDR3 sequence reads: CATWDLWHYKKLF. For the CDR3, the DNA is TGTGCCACCTGGGACCTATGGCATTATAAGAAACTCTTT.

This clone was counted at least ten times. V and J are TRGV2 and TRGJ1 or TRGJ2. TCRdb carries no J gene annotation; the J gene was assigned here by matching the DNA with germline. Germline-derived CDR1 and CDR2 are EGSNGY and YDSYNSKV. The length of the CDR3 is 16 residues. The J segment lost 3 bases and the V segment lost 5 bases, leaving 16 bases of the junction unmatched. The CDR3 loop is CATWGTPQSFYYKKLF. As DNA, the CDR3 is TGTGCCACCTGGGGCACGCCCCAGAGTTTTTATTATAAGAAACTCTTT.

Ten or more counts support this clone. TCRdb lists the protein of a much larger clone for this DNA, which differs at residue 4, so this is likely a read error; the protein given here is translated from the DNA itself. The identical CDR3 is also encoded by other nucleotide sequences in the sample. V is TRGV9 and J is TRGJ1 or TRGJ2. TCRdb leaves out the J gene; it was filled in here by matching the DNA to germline. CDR3 length equals 13 residues. Per germline, CDR1 GITISATS and CDR2 ISYDGTV (reference sequence). The CDR3 region is CALREVRYYKKLF. The CDR3 region has the DNA TGTGCCTTGCGGGAGGTGCGTTATTATAAGAAACTCTTT.

Many counts were recorded for this clone. V usage is TRGV2 and J usage is TRGJP2. TCRdb does not report a J gene; here it was assigned by matching the DNA to germline references. From germline, CDR1 is EGSNGY and CDR2 YDSYNSKV. CDR3 length: 14 amino acids. V was clipped by 0 bases and J by 8 bases; unmatched bases: 6. The CDR3 reads CATWDGPGDWIKTF. CDR3 coding DNA: TGTGCCACCTGGGACGGGCCGGGAGATTGGATCAAGACGTTT.

In this sample, this clone turned up a few times. The mismatch at residue 4 between this DNA's translation and the TCRdb protein of a much larger clone likely reflects a read error; the protein shown is translated from the DNA. CDR3 loop: CATRTPTRNYYKKLF. CDR3 nucleotides: TGTGCCACCCGGACCCCCACGCGGAATTATTATAAGAAACTCTTT. The chain carries TRGV8 and TRGJ1 or TRGJ2. The J gene, missing from TCRdb, was assigned here through DNA to germline matching. There are 15 residues in the CDR3. Trimming cost V 9 bases and J 0 bases; bases outside gene matches: 14. Germline lookup yields CDR1 VENAVY and CDR2 YDSYNSRV.

Comment on this clone: With a far larger clone one base away, a read error is the likely cause. The sample holds other DNA sequences that translate to the same CDR3. The chain carries TRGV4 and TRGJ1 or TRGJ2. Here the J gene came from matching the DNA to germline, since TCRdb omits it. Trimming removed 1 base from V and 6 bases from J; junction bases left unmatched: 9. Germline CDR1 reads EGSTGY; CDR2 reads YDSYTSSV. This CDR3 has 14 residues. CDR3 DNA: TGTGCCACCTGGGATGGCCCCTTGGGTTATAAGAAACTCTTT. Translation gives CATWDGPLGYKKLF.

This clone was seen a handful of times. A read error is the likely source, as a far larger clone sits one nucleotide away. Different DNA sequences within this sample yield the same CDR3. The rearrangement links TRGV4 to TRGJP2. TCRdb supplies no J gene; here it was assigned by aligning the nucleotide sequence to germline. Trimming removed 0 bases from V and 2 bases from J; junction bases left unmatched: 12. Per the germline V gene, CDR1 is EGSTGY and CDR2 is YDSYTSSV. The CDR3 sequence is 18 residues long. CDR3 DNA: TGTGCCACCTGGGATGGGCTCGCCCTATACAGTAGTGATTGGATCAAGACGTTT. It codes for CATWDGLALYSSDWIKTF.

This clone was counted many times. This chain connects TRGV2 to TRGJ1 or TRGJ2. Because TCRdb records no J gene, it was assigned here through a match of the DNA to germline. V shed 0 bases and J 12 bases; nucleotides not matched to a gene: 5. This CDR3 region has 11 residues. The germline V gene encodes CDR1 EGSNGY and CDR2 YDSYNSKV. The CDR3 protein is CATWDGDWKLF. The CDR3 DNA follows: TGTGCCACCTGGGACGGGGACTGGAAACTCTTT.

Details on this clone: TCRdb has a much larger clone's protein, which differs at residue 3 from the translation of this DNA, likely because of a read error; what is shown is the protein translated from the DNA. This sequence joins TRGV5 and TRGJ1 or TRGJ2. Because TCRdb records no J gene, it was assigned here through a match of the DNA to germline. Germline V gene data show CDR1 as VINAFY and CDR2 as YDVSNSKD. This CDR3 comprises 13 residues. CDR3 bases: TGTGCCCCCTGGGACGGAACCTATTATAAGAAACTCTTT. Translation gives CAPWDGTYYKKLF.

There are many counts of this clone. TCRdb has a much larger clone's protein, which differs at residue 8 from the translation of this DNA, likely because of a read error; what is shown is the protein translated from the DNA. This sample includes further DNA sequences coding for the same CDR3. This sequence joins TRGV2 and TRGJ1 or TRGJ2. TCRdb supplies no J gene; here it was assigned by aligning the nucleotide sequence to germline. Germline V CDR1 and CDR2: EGSNGY, YDSYNSKV. V lost 0 bases and J lost 6; bases outside the gene matches: 5. The CDR3 spans 13 residues. CDR3: CATWDGPRYKKLF. In nucleotides, the CDR3 is TGTGCCACCTGGGACGGGCCCCGTTATAAGAAACTCTTT.

This clone was seen repeatedly, ten times or more. A single base is all that separates this from a far larger clone, so a read error is likely. In the same sample, other DNA sequences code for this CDR3. CDR3 protein: CALWLPRSSDWIKTF. CDR3 sequence (DNA): TGTGCCTTGTGGCTCCCCCGCAGTAGTGATTGGATCAAGACGTTT. The V call is TRGV9, the J call TRGJP2. Because TCRdb records no J gene, it was assigned here through a match of the DNA to germline. The CDR3 spans 15 residues. CDR1 and CDR2 (germline): GITISATS, ISYDGTV (reference sequence). J gave up 2 bases and V 6 bases, and 9 bases lay outside the gene matches.

This clone has at least ten counts. TCRdb's protein, taken from a much larger clone, differs from this DNA's translation at residue 8, likely owing to a read error; the protein displayed comes from the DNA. This chain links TRGV8 with TRGJ1 or TRGJ2. Germline trimming cut 1 base from V and 6 bases from J; bases unmatched to any gene: 9. Germline CDR1 reads VENAVY; CDR2 reads YDSYNSRV. The length of the CDR3 is 14 residues. In DNA, the CDR3 is TGTGCCACCTGGGATAGTCGAGGAGGTTATAAGAAACTCTTT. Protein sequence: CATWDSRGGYKKLF.

This clone has more than one count but fewer than ten. A read error likely explains this, since a far larger clone differs by one base. In the same sample, other DNA sequences code for this CDR3. V is TRGV9 and J is TRGJP. The J gene is not listed in TCRdb, so it was assigned here from a DNA match to germline. The germline V gene has CDR1 GITISATS and CDR2 ISYDGTV (reference sequence). V was pared by 1 base and J by 5 bases, with 14 bases of the junction left unmatched. This CDR3 has 20 residues. The CDR3 sequence: CALWEVPTWEKELGKKIKVF. The CDR3 DNA sequence: TGTGCCTTGTGGGAGGTTCCAACCTGGGAGAAAGAGTTGGGCAAAAAAATCAAGGTATTT.

This clone was detected only a few times. A read error likely explains why the TCRdb protein, taken from a much larger clone, differs from this DNA's translation at residue 4; the protein shown is translated from the DNA. This rearrangement joins TRGV9 to TRGJ1 or TRGJ2. TCRdb supplies no J gene; here it was assigned by aligning the nucleotide sequence to germline. Germline V gives CDR1 GITISATS, CDR2 ISYDGTV (reference sequence). The CDR3 is 13 amino acids. The CDR3: CALGEPDGYKKLF. In DNA form, the CDR3 reads TGTGCCTTGGGGGAGCCCGACGGTTATAAGAAACTCTTT.

This clone was counted at least ten times. A read error likely explains why the TCRdb protein, taken from a much larger clone, differs from this DNA's translation at residue 4; the protein shown is translated from the DNA. The chain couples TRGV5 to TRGJ1 or TRGJ2. Germline-derived CDR1 and CDR2 are VINAFY and YDVSNSKD. This CDR3 contains 12 residues. CDR3 nucleotides: TGTGCCACCCGGGACAGGCCATATAAGAAACTCTTT. As protein: CATRDRPYKKLF.

This clone appeared many times. For this DNA, TCRdb reports the protein of a much larger clone, which diverges at residue 10, most likely from a read error; the protein presented here is translated directly from the DNA. The chain links TRGV2 to TRGJP2. The J gene, not given by TCRdb, was assigned here from a germline match of the nucleotide sequence. Trimming took 3 bases from V and 3 from J; bases not matched to a gene: 13. Germline-derived CDR1 and CDR2 are EGSNGY and YDSYNSKV. This CDR3 has 17 residues. CDR3 DNA sequence: TGTGCCACCTGGGACCTACAGACGTATGGTAGTGATTGGATCAAGACGTTT. As protein: CATWDLQTYGSDWIKTF.